This T cell receptor (beta chain) was sequenced in a study of CD8 T cells in ankylosing spondylitis (dated by TCRdb to the late 2010s). Regarding the research as a whole: To find TCR variants linked to disease, the study profiled T cell receptor beta repertoires in ankylosing spondylitis patients and healthy donors. The full study cohort comprised about 25 ankylosing spondylitis patients and approximately 100 healthy donors. Samples of peripheral blood were taken, and for ankylosing spondylitis patients, synovial fluid was collected as well. Paper-wide results and their limitations: Blood from ankylosing spondylitis patients appeared to be characterized by a TCR beta motif made up of under ten highly homologous amino acid variants. According to the report, matched synovial fluid samples from ankylosing spondylitis patients were significantly enriched for the disease-linked clones. The disease-linked clones had a CD8+ phenotype and were found at relatively low frequencies in peripheral blood. Some TCR beta motif variants had previously been reported in synovial fluid and blood of reactive arthritis patients, which suggested common disease-initiation mechanisms.

Synovial fluid samples were paired with blood samples taken from the same ankylosing spondylitis patients. Reads for this sample came from an Illumina HiSeq 2500. TCR beta libraries were prepared by quantitative 5'-RACE with molecular barcodes. Under the source paper's analysis protocol: A new computational method based on a probabilistic model of VDJ rearrangement was used to identify disease-linked TCR variants. TCRdb passed the public sequencing reads through fastp at Q25 and MiXCR, retaining productive beta sequences. Rows matching on CDR3 protein sequence are summarized as one entry with the most common DNA and genes. TCRdb, not the authors, supplied the V and J calls. The sample table shows about 150,000 distinct CDR3 sequences, and around a third are seen once. Over 5.5% of the sample belongs to the ten largest clones. From the cysteine up to the phenylalanine, the CDR3 has a length of 13 residues. Only CDR3 DNA is held: 39 bases, read in frame from base 1. V drops 4 bases and J drops 9 bases, leaving 12 bases in between. CDR1 and CDR2, looked up from the germline V gene, are KGHDR and SFDVKD.

A remark on this clonotype: It lacks a known antigen. No base quality values were provided; no much bigger clone lies one nucleotide off.

The chain is made from TRBV24-1 and TRBJ2-1; there is no confident call for the D gene. This clonotype originated in a male donor with ankylosing spondylitis. Sample: synovial fluid, either unsorted or a sorted T cell fraction (not recorded which). The bases read TGTGCCACCAGTGACACCTACGCTAGTGAGCAGTTCTTC. Translated, this is CATSDTYASEQFF.